What follows are 31 T cell receptor beta chains derived from one specimen sequenced in a study of control samples from healthy donors and cancer patients. Sequenced by immunoSEQ multiplex PCR; TCRdb stores in-frame clones only, minus some. The sample has around 130,000 clones, nearly 90% seen once. The sequencing sample was made of blood. These receptors all stem from a man in his forties or fifties in good health.

The chain combines TRBV11-2 with TRBJ1-2; 8 positions match TRBD1. Germline V gives CDR1 SGHAT, CDR2 FQNNGV. The CDR3 is made up of 13 amino acids. After removal of 5 bases from V and 4 bases from J, the junction contained 3 bases not matched to a gene. This CDR3 is CASSPTGVYGYTF. The CDR3 nucleotides are TGTGCCAGCAGCCCGACAGGGGTCTATGGCTACACCTTC.

J is TRBJ2-5 and V is TRBV19; possibly TRBD2 for D (6 bases). V was cut by 4 bases and J by 2 bases, with 17 bases left in between. CDR1 is LNHDA and CDR2 is SQIVND in the germline V gene (reference sequence). The CDR3 sequence is 16 residues long. The CDR3 spells CASSTRGTSTQETQYF. DNA of the CDR3: TGTGCCAGTAGTACCCGCGGGACTTCGACACAAGAGACCCAGTACTTC. Using reference TRBV19 and TRBJ2-5 for the parts outside the CDR3, the full variable domain is DGGITQSPKYLFRKEGQNVTLSCEQNLNHDAMYWYRQDPGQGLRLIYYSQIVNDFQKGDIAEGYSVSREKKESFPLTVTSAQKNPTAFYLCASSTRGTSTQETQYFGPGTRLLVL.

The J gene is TRBJ1-4, the V gene TRBV4-1; TRBD1 matches 7 bases. The CDR3 spans 16 residues. Germline values: CDR1 MGHRA, CDR2 YSYEKL. Trimming removed 4 bases from V and 6 bases from J; junction bases left unmatched: 11. This CDR3 is CASSLEPGGLDEKLFF. DNA for the CDR3: TGCGCCAGCAGCCTCGAACCAGGGGGGTTAGATGAAAAACTGTTTTTT.

J is TRBJ1-5 and V is TRBV19, with D perhaps TRBD1 (5 bases). Germline loops: CDR1 LNHDA, CDR2 SQIVND (reference sequence). The CDR3 extends over 16 amino acids. V lost 5 bases, J lost 2 bases, and 16 bases lay in between. The CDR3: CASSLQGNMGNQPQHF. Here the CDR3 DNA reads TGTGCCAGTAGTCTCCAGGGCAATATGGGCAATCAGCCCCAGCATTTT.

The chain has TRBV7-9 and TRBJ2-5, with D uncertain. CDR1 and CDR2 (germline): SEHNR, FQNEAQ (reference sequence). There are 16 residues in the CDR3. The V end was cut by 0 bases, the J end by 0 bases, with 11 bases between. The DNA of the CDR3 is TGTGCCAGCAGCTTAGCGCTTCTGGTAGACCAAGAGACCCAGTACTTC. It specifies CASSLALLVDQETQYF.

The chain is built from TRBV5-5 and TRBJ2-4, with D perhaps TRBD2 (5 bases). The CDR3 runs to 15 residues. Trimming shortened V by 0 bases and J by 8 bases, and 15 bases separated the two germline ends. Germline CDR1 SGHKS, CDR2 YYEKEE (reference sequence). The CDR3 nucleotides are TGTGCCAGCAGCTTGGGGGATGAGTGGGGAGACATTCAGTACTTC. Protein: CASSLGDEWGDIQYF. The full variable domain, its missing parts supplied by reference TRBV5-5 and TRBJ2-4, is DAGVTQSPTHLIKTRGQQVTLRCSPISGHKSVSWYQQVLGQGPQFIFQYYEKEERGRGNFPDRFSARQFPNYSSELNVNALLLGDSALYLCASSLGDEWGDIQYFGAGTRLSVL.

The CDR3 here is CASSRSTGAGTEAFF. Written as DNA, the CDR3 is TGTGCCAGCAGTCGATCGACAGGGGCGGGCACTGAAGCTTTCTTT. The gene calls are TRBV6-2 or TRBV6-3 and TRBJ1-1, with 8 bases aligning to TRBD1. The CDR3 loop spans 15 amino acids. Trimming removed 5 bases from V and 4 bases from J; junction bases left unmatched: 9. The germline gives CDR1 MNHEY, CDR2 SVGEGT.

This clone was seen just once. The V gene is TRBV9, the J gene TRBJ2-5, with D perhaps TRBD2 (6 bases). Trimming took off 0 bases at V and 13 bases at J, with 16 bases between the two ends. Germline V gives CDR1 SGDLS, CDR2 YYNGEE. The CDR3 runs 13 residues. The chain's CDR3 is CASSVGGTGSTYF. The CDR3 bases are TGTGCCAGCAGCGTAGGGGGGACTGGTAGTACGTACTTC.

The rearrangement links TRBV3-1 (or the pseudogene TRBV3-2) to TRBJ2-7; possibly TRBD2 for D (6 bases). This CDR3 has 17 residues. Trimming removed 0 bases from V and 1 base from J, with 16 bases in between. Germline-derived CDR1 and CDR2 are LGHDT and YNNKEL (reference sequence). The CDR3 sequence is CASSQDRAGPGSYEQYF. The CDR3 DNA sequence: TGTGCCAGCAGCCAAGATCGGGCGGGGCCCGGTTCCTACGAGCAGTACTTC.

This chain uses TRBV4-1 with TRBJ1-4; 9 bases map to TRBD1. This CDR3 region has 17 residues. Trimming took 2 bases from V and 8 from J; bases not matched to a gene: 12. Germline-derived CDR1 and CDR2 are MGHRA and YSYEKL. The CDR3 region has the DNA TGCGCCAGCAGCCAACCAACAGGGGGCAAAGGTGGGGAAAAACTGTTTTTT. Its protein product is CASSQPTGGKGGEKLFF.

This clone was seen just once. V usage is TRBV3-1 (or the pseudogene TRBV3-2) and J usage is TRBJ2-1; D possibly corresponds to TRBD2 (6 bases). V was cut by 4 bases and J by 2 bases, with 9 bases left in between. From germline, CDR1 is LGHDT and CDR2 YNNKEL (reference sequence). There are 14 residues in the CDR3. The CDR3 nucleotides read TGTGCCAGCAGCCTTTCGGGGGCCTACAATGAGCAGTTCTTC. This translates into CASSLSGAYNEQFF.

The gene calls are TRBV5-6 and TRBJ2-7; 14 bases are a match to TRBD2. After removal of 4 bases from V and 3 bases from J, the junction contained 9 bases not matched to a gene. Looked up from germline, CDR1 is SGHDT and CDR2 is YYEEEE. There are 17 residues in the CDR3. In DNA, the CDR3 is TGTGCCAGCAGCCTGGGACTAGCGGGGGTCCTGTTCTACGAGCAGTACTTC. Translation: CASSLGLAGVLFYEQYF.

V and J are TRBV24-1 and TRBJ2-4; D is perhaps TRBD1 (6 bases). V was shortened by 8 bases and J by 8 bases, with 12 bases between the two germline ends. The CDR3 contains 12 residues. Germline V lookup: CDR1 KGHDR, CDR2 SFDVKD. The CDR3, as DNA: TGTGCCACCACCAGGGGTTCAGACATTCAGTACTTC. Encoded protein: CATTRGSDIQYF.

This chain links TRBV5-4 with TRBJ2-5; the D call may be TRBD1 or TRBD2 (5 bases each). The germline gives CDR1 SGHNT, CDR2 YYREEE (reference sequence). The ends were cut back, 2 bases at V and 2 bases at J, with 13 bases in the middle. The CDR3 runs to 15 residues. CDR3 sequence: CASSFRDPPQETQYF. CDR3 nucleotides: TGTGCCAGCAGCTTTCGGGACCCGCCTCAAGAGACCCAGTACTTC.

This clone was observed a few times. This rearrangement joins TRBV3-1 (or the pseudogene TRBV3-2) to TRBJ2-1; D is ambiguous. The germline V gene has CDR1 LGHDT and CDR2 YNNKEL (reference sequence). The CDR3 runs 17 residues. V shed 2 bases and J shed 3 bases, with 17 bases lying between them. The CDR3: CASSQYSKARVYNEQFF. The CDR3 DNA reads as TGTGCCAGCAGCCAATATTCGAAGGCACGGGTCTACAATGAGCAGTTCTTC.

This chain links TRBV7-3 with TRBJ2-1, with D perhaps matching TRBD1 (6 bases). CDR1 is SGHTA and CDR2 is FQGTGA in the germline V gene. Trimming removed 5 bases at V and 3 bases at J, with 14 bases between. The CDR3 loop spans 15 amino acids. CDR3 DNA: TGTGCCAGCAGCCCTAATGGGGGCTACTACAATGAGCAGTTCTTC. This codes for CASSPNGGYYNEQFF.

J is TRBJ2-5 and V is TRBV7-9, with 13 bases matching TRBD2. CDR3 size: 18 residues. Germline V lookup: CDR1 SEHNR, CDR2 FQNEAQ (reference sequence). Trimming at V came to 4 bases and at J to 5 bases, leaving 13 bases not matched to a gene. In DNA, the CDR3 is TGTGCCAGCAGCTCAAGACTAGCGGGGGGCCAGGCGGCGGAGACCCAGTACTTC. It yields the protein CASSSRLAGGQAAETQYF.

This clone was seen just once. The chain uses TRBV29-1 and TRBJ2-5; TRBD2 might be the D (5 bases). CDR1 and CDR2 (germline): SQVTM, ANQGSEA. There are 15 residues in the CDR3. V was pared by 0 bases and J by 7 bases, with 18 bases between. The CDR3 sequence: CSVEDLLTRDLTQYF. The CDR3 DNA is TGCAGCGTTGAAGATCTTCTGACGAGGGATTTGACCCAGTACTTC.

Only one count was recorded for this clone. This chain connects TRBV5-5 to TRBJ1-3; maybe TRBD1 (6 bases). This CDR3 has 15 residues. The germline V and J ends were trimmed by 0 bases and 12 bases, with 19 bases remaining between them. Germline CDR1 reads SGHKS; CDR2 reads YYEKEE (reference sequence). Written as DNA, the CDR3 is TGTGCCAGCAGCTTGGGGACAGTAGGGACACAAAACATATATTTT. It codes for CASSLGTVGTQNIYF.

The rearrangement joins TRBV7-2 to TRBJ2-2, with D maybe TRBD1 (6 bases). This CDR3 comprises 16 residues. CDR1 SGHTA and CDR2 FQGNSA come from the germline V gene. Trimming removed 2 bases from V and 2 bases from J, with 12 bases in between. The CDR3 sequence: CASSLQHRVNTGELFF. In DNA form, the CDR3 reads TGTGCCAGCAGCTTACAACACAGGGTAAACACCGGGGAGCTGTTTTTT.

This clone has more than one count but fewer than ten. The V gene is TRBV27, the J gene TRBJ2-3; 10 nucleotides align to TRBD2. CDR1 is MNHEY, CDR2 SMNVEV, per germline (reference sequence). V lost 5 bases and J lost 3; bases outside the gene matches: 5. This CDR3 is 15 amino acids long. In DNA, the CDR3 is TGTGCCAGCAGTCCCCCTAGCGGGGGTACAGATACGCAGTATTTT. It yields the protein CASSPPSGGTDTQYF.

This chain links TRBV10-3 with TRBJ1-2; perhaps TRBD1 as D (6 bases). This CDR3 comprises 11 residues. Trimming pared 4 bases from V and 8 bases from J, leaving 8 bases between. CDR1 is ENHRY, CDR2 SYGVKD, per germline. Here the CDR3 reads CAISAGVGYTF. The CDR3 nucleotides read TGTGCCATCAGTGCAGGGGTAGGCTACACCTTC.

This chain joins TRBV5-6 and TRBJ2-3; TRBD1 matches at 11 bases. Germline V lookup: CDR1 SGHDT, CDR2 YYEEEE. Losses at the gene ends were 4 bases for V and 2 bases for J; bases not matched to a gene: 3. CDR3 length: 15 amino acids. DNA for the CDR3: TGTGCCAGCAGCCTGGGACAGGGGGTCACAGATACGCAGTATTTT. It translates to CASSLGQGVTDTQYF.

This chain connects TRBV21-1 to TRBJ2-2; no check of the table's D call, TRBD1, against the DNA was made. TRBV21-1 has pseudogene status. This CDR3 is built from 17 residues. The CDR3 spells CASSKEEGRGFIGELFF. The CDR3 DNA is TGTGCCAGCAGCAAAGAGGAGGGCAGGGGGTTTATTGGGGAGCTGTTTTTT.

The genes are TRBV2 and TRBJ2-5; 10 nucleotides line up with TRBD1. Germline lookup yields CDR1 SNHLY and CDR2 FYNNEI. Trimming at V came to 6 bases and at J to 2 bases, leaving 9 bases not matched to a gene. The CDR3 spans 16 residues. The CDR3 region has the DNA TGTGCCAGCAGGAGGGGTAGGGGACAGGGGCAAGAGACCCAGTACTTC. Residues: CASRRGRGQGQETQYF.

The rearrangement uses TRBV7-9 and TRBJ2-1; D might be TRBD2 (6 bases). CDR3 size: 11 residues. Trimming took 3 bases from V and 9 from J, leaving 6 bases between them. The germline gives CDR1 SEHNR, CDR2 FQNEAQ (reference sequence). CDR3 sequence reads: CASSFGGEQFF. The CDR3 DNA is TGTGCCAGCAGCTTCGGGGGTGAGCAGTTCTTC. The full variable domain, completed using reference TRBV7-9 and TRBJ2-1, is DTGVSQNPRHKITKRGQNVTFRCDPISEHNRLYWYRQTLGQGPEFLTYFQNEAQLEKSRLLSDRFSAERPKGSFSTLEIQRTEQGDSAMYLCASSFGGEQFFGPGTRLTVL.

The chain uses TRBV30 and TRBJ1-4; possible D gene TRBD1, 6 bases. The CDR3 sequence is 12 residues long. V lost 2 bases, J lost 7 bases, and 8 bases lay in between. Per germline, CDR1 GTSNPN and CDR2 SVGIG (reference sequence). This CDR3 is CAWSQGSEKLFF. For the CDR3, the DNA is TGTGCCTGGAGTCAGGGGAGTGAAAAACTGTTTTTT.

V is TRBV28 and J is TRBJ1-3, with D maybe TRBD1 (5 bases). The CDR3 consists of 16 residues. Germline values: CDR1 MDHEN, CDR2 SYDVKM. Trimming removed 7 bases from V and 4 bases from J, with 20 bases in between. The CDR3 DNA is TGTGCCAGCAACACCGAAGGACAATCAGGGGGAAACACCATATATTTT. This codes for CASNTEGQSGGNTIYF.

V gene TRBV5-4 combines with J gene TRBJ2-5, with TRBD2 identical over 10 bases. Germline CDR1 SGHNT, CDR2 YYREEE (reference sequence). The J segment lost 4 bases and the V segment lost 1 base, leaving 4 bases of the junction unmatched. This CDR3 region has 15 residues. CDR3: CASSLSPSGGETQYF. The DNA of the CDR3 is TGTGCCAGCAGCTTGTCTCCTAGCGGGGGAGAGACCCAGTACTTC. The whole variable domain, remainder taken from reference TRBV5-4 and TRBJ2-5, is ETGVTQSPTHLIKTRGQQVTLRCSSQSGHNTVSWYQQALGQGPQFIFQYYREEENGRGNFPPRFSGLQFPNYSSELNVNALELDDSALYLCASSLSPSGGETQYFGPGTRLLVL.

The CDR3 DNA sequence: TGTGCCAGCAGGTCCGGGACAGGAGGTGAAAAACTGTTTTTT. Amino acid sequence: CASRSGTGGEKLFF. The rearrangement links TRBV28 to TRBJ1-4; 8 nucleotides agree with TRBD1. The ends lost 6 bases at V and 7 bases at J; junction bases unmatched: 7. The CDR3 sequence is 14 residues long. Germline assignment: CDR1 MDHEN and CDR2 SYDVKM. Using reference TRBV28 and TRBJ1-4 for the parts outside the CDR3, the full variable domain is DVKVTQSSRYLVKRTGEKVFLECVQDMDHENMFWYRQDPGLGLRLIYFSYDVKMKEKGDIPEGYSVSREKKERFSLILESASTNQTSMYLCASRSGTGGEKLFFGSGTQLSVL.

In its sample, this clone was seen a few times. CDR3: CASSPRLAGVTGELFF. The CDR3 DNA sequence: TGTGCCAGCAGCCCCCGACTAGCGGGGGTCACCGGGGAGCTGTTTTTT. This chain uses TRBV7-2 with TRBJ2-2; 12 bases align to TRBD2. This CDR3 is built from 16 residues. J lost 4 bases, V lost 5 bases, and 5 bases had no gene match. Germline CDR1 and CDR2: SGHTA and FQGNSA.